This is a list of T cell receptor beta chains from one sample in a study of T cell responses to AZD1222 COVID-19 vaccine. Clones were read by immunoSEQ multiplex PCR, and TCRdb kept only the in-frame ones, dropping some. The data hold around 140,000 clones, with approximately 87% observed a single time. The material was peripheral blood, obtained 28 days after the second AZD1222 dose. These receptor sequences come from an adult who received the AZD1222 COVID-19 vaccine. Each CDR3 is given with its conserved first and last residue. Each record gives: D gene, V gene, J gene, clone size, CDR3 DNA, CDR3 protein. A D gene is named only where the DNA matches it firmly. Clone size is not always given. Where it is, it says once, few, many or a class for expanded clones.

d_call: NA
v_call: TRBV5-5
j_call: TRBJ2-7
clone_size: NA
cdr3_nt: TGTGCCAGCAGCTTGGATACTGAGCAGTACTTC
cdr3_aa: CASSLDTEQYF

d_call: NA
v_call: TRBV2
j_call: TRBJ1-1
clone_size: NA
cdr3_nt: TGTGCCAGCATTCGGGACGGGAGTGAAGCTTTCTTT
cdr3_aa: CASIRDGSEAFF

d_call: TRBD1
v_call: TRBV6-6
j_call: TRBJ1-2
clone_size: NA
cdr3_nt: TGTGCCAGCAGTTCACCGACAGGGGCCAAGGCAGGCGGCTACACCTTC
cdr3_aa: CASSSPTGAKAGGYTF

d_call: NA
v_call: TRBV11-2
j_call: TRBJ2-3
clone_size: once
cdr3_nt: TGTGCCAGCAGCAAGGGACTTCGAATCGATACGCAGTATTTT
cdr3_aa: CASSKGLRIDTQYF

d_call: TRBD1
v_call: TRBV7-8
j_call: TRBJ2-1
clone_size: NA
cdr3_nt: TGTGCCAGCAGCCCACAGGGGGCCTCCTACAATGAGCAGTTCTTC
cdr3_aa: CASSPQGASYNEQFF

d_call: NA
v_call: TRBV14
j_call: TRBJ1-1
clone_size: NA
cdr3_nt: TGTGCCAGCAGCCAAGATAGAAACACTGAAGCTTTCTTT
cdr3_aa: CASSQDRNTEAFF

d_call: NA
v_call: TRBV3-1/TRBV3-2
j_call: TRBJ1-5
clone_size: NA
cdr3_nt: TGTGCCAGCAGCCAAGGTTGGGGTACTGGGCAGCCCCAGCATTTT
cdr3_aa: CASSQGWGTGQPQHF

d_call: TRBD1
v_call: TRBV11-2
j_call: TRBJ1-6
clone_size: NA
cdr3_nt: TGTGCCAGCAGCTTCGGACAGGTTTTTTCACCCCTCCACTTT
cdr3_aa: CASSFGQVFSPLHF

d_call: NA
v_call: TRBV7-9
j_call: TRBJ2-5
clone_size: NA
cdr3_nt: TGTGCCAGCAGCTTAGCGCGCAGCCGAGAGACCCAGTACTTC
cdr3_aa: CASSLARSRETQYF

d_call: NA
v_call: TRBV30
j_call: TRBJ2-2
clone_size: once
cdr3_nt: TGTGCCTGGATAGCGGCCGACCCGAACACCGGGGAGCTGTTTTTT
cdr3_aa: CAWIAADPNTGELFF

d_call: TRBD1
v_call: TRBV5-5
j_call: TRBJ2-5
clone_size: NA
cdr3_nt: TGTGCCAGCAGCCCTCGGACAGGAGAAGACCAAGAGACCCAGTACTTC
cdr3_aa: CASSPRTGEDQETQYF

d_call: NA
v_call: TRBV7-9
j_call: TRBJ2-7
clone_size: once
cdr3_nt: TGTGCCAGCAGCTTAGAAAACACCTACGAGCAGTACTTC
cdr3_aa: CASSLENTYEQYF

d_call: TRBD2
v_call: TRBV11-1
j_call: TRBJ2-4
clone_size: NA
cdr3_nt: TGTGCCAGCAGCCGTAGCGGGAGGGCGGCCAAAAACATTCAGTACTTC
cdr3_aa: CASSRSGRAAKNIQYF

d_call: TRBD1
v_call: TRBV5-4
j_call: TRBJ2-7
clone_size: few
cdr3_nt: TGTGCCAGCAGCCGGGACAGCTCAGGGGGCTACGAGCAGTACTTC
cdr3_aa: CASSRDSSGGYEQYF

d_call: TRBD1
v_call: TRBV6-1
j_call: TRBJ1-3
clone_size: NA
cdr3_nt: TGTGCCAGCAGTGAGACAGGGAGGGCGAACACCATATATTTT
cdr3_aa: CASSETGRANTIYF

d_call: TRBD2
v_call: TRBV5-4
j_call: TRBJ2-5
clone_size: NA
cdr3_nt: TGTGCCAGCAGCTCCGGGACTAGCGGCCAAGAGACCCAGTACTTC
cdr3_aa: CASSSGTSGQETQYF

d_call: TRBD2
v_call: TRBV18
j_call: TRBJ2-2
clone_size: NA
cdr3_nt: TGTGCCAGCTCACCCCGGGGACTAGCGGGGGTCGCGAACACCGGGGAGCTGTTTTTT
cdr3_aa: CASSPRGLAGVANTGELFF

d_call: NA
v_call: TRBV6-2/TRBV6-3
j_call: TRBJ2-1
clone_size: NA
cdr3_nt: TGTGCCAGCAGTCGTTCGCGGGGACGGAACAATGAGCAGTTCTTC
cdr3_aa: CASSRSRGRNNEQFF

d_call: TRBD1
v_call: TRBV2
j_call: TRBJ2-2
clone_size: NA
cdr3_nt: TGTGCCAGCAGTGAAAGTCCAGGGGGCAGCGGGGAGCTGTTTTTT
cdr3_aa: CASSESPGGSGELFF

d_call: NA
v_call: TRBV3-1/TRBV3-2
j_call: TRBJ1-3
clone_size: NA
cdr3_nt: TGTGCCAGCAGCCAAGTCGGAGGGCACGGAAATCTAAACACCATATATTTT
cdr3_aa: CASSQVGGHGNLNTIYF

d_call: TRBD2
v_call: TRBV28
j_call: TRBJ2-2
clone_size: NA
cdr3_nt: TGTGCCAGCAGTTCTAGCGGGGGCCTCAGGGCCGGGGAGCTGTTTTTT
cdr3_aa: CASSSSGGLRAGELFF

d_call: NA
v_call: TRBV10-3
j_call: TRBJ2-7
clone_size: NA
cdr3_nt: TGTGCCATCAGCGACCTTAGCTCCTACGAGCAGTACTTC
cdr3_aa: CAISDLSSYEQYF

d_call: TRBD2
v_call: TRBV7-3
j_call: TRBJ2-1
clone_size: NA
cdr3_nt: TGTGCCAGCAGCCAAACTAGCGGGAGTATGAGTGAGCAGTTCTTC
cdr3_aa: CASSQTSGSMSEQFF

d_call: NA
v_call: TRBV18
j_call: TRBJ1-4
clone_size: NA
cdr3_nt: TGTGCCAGCTCACCTGGGACATCTGATATTCAGTTTTTT
cdr3_aa: CASSPGTSDIQFF

d_call: NA
v_call: TRBV28
j_call: TRBJ2-7
clone_size: NA
cdr3_nt: TGTGCCAGCAGTCCGTGGGGAGGGGGAGGTTTCTACGAGCAGTACTTC
cdr3_aa: CASSPWGGGGFYEQYF

d_call: NA
v_call: TRBV5-5
j_call: TRBJ2-1
clone_size: NA
cdr3_nt: TGTGCCAGCAGCGCCGGCCCTAAGGATGAGCAGTTCTTC
cdr3_aa: CASSAGPKDEQFF